The 27 T cell receptor beta chains below were found in one sample sequenced in a study of shared clonotypes between healthy human individuals. Sequencing was performed with immunoSEQ multiplex PCR; in TCRdb, only in-frame clones are kept and a portion is missing. Of 2 million to 2.5 million clones in the sample, roughly 93% were seen once. Sequencing used naive CD4+ T cells from PBMCs. Subset reported: CD45RA+ positively selected. The receptor source for this set is a young man in good health. Some clones in this sample may be carry-over from other donors' samples.

Turning to this clone: The sample contains more than one DNA sequence encoding this CDR3. The chain links TRBV9 to TRBJ1-3; D is perhaps TRBD1 (6 bases). The germline gives CDR1 SGDLS, CDR2 YYNGEE. V was clipped by 0 bases and J by 4 bases, with 8 bases between them. The CDR3 has 14 residues. For the CDR3, the DNA is TGTGCCAGCAGCGTAGAGGGGGTAGGAAACACCATATATTTT. It yields the protein CASSVEGVGNTIYF.

This clone was counted a single time. In nucleotides, the CDR3 is TGTGCCAGCAGTTCCCCCTGGGCGGGGCCAAGCTACGAGCAGTACTTC. Amino acid sequence: CASSSPWAGPSYEQYF. The chain combines TRBV28 with TRBJ2-7, with D possibly being TRBD2 (6 bases). CDR3 length: 16 residues. Per germline, CDR1 MDHEN and CDR2 SYDVKM. The V gene lost 4 bases and the J gene lost 3 bases, with 19 bases spanning the gap.

This clone was observed a few times. The chain carries TRBV28 and TRBJ1-5, with 8 bases fitting TRBD1. The CDR3 has 14 amino acids. The germline CDR1 and CDR2 sequences are MDHEN and SYDVKM. J lost 5 bases, V lost 4 bases, and 4 bases had no gene match. The CDR3 sequence: CASSSSRGHQPQHF. The CDR3 DNA is TGTGCCAGCAGTTCGTCCAGGGGGCATCAGCCCCAGCATTTT.

The chain joins TRBV20-1 to TRBJ1-1; no clear D gene. Germline V gene lookup returns CDR1 DFQATT and CDR2 SNEGSKA (reference sequence). The CDR3 contains 11 residues. The DNA for the CDR3 is TGCAGCGTTTACCTGAACACTGAAGCTTTCTTT. It specifies CSVYLNTEAFF.

This sequence joins TRBV5-1 and TRBJ2-3, with a possible D match to TRBD1 (7 bases). V was pared by 1 base and J by 2 bases, with 14 bases between. This CDR3 has 16 amino acids. The V gene's germline CDR1 is SGHRS and CDR2 YFSETQ. The CDR3 region is CASSLQGGLITDTQYF. The CDR3 DNA reads TGCGCCAGCAGCTTGCAGGGGGGTTTGATCACAGATACGCAGTATTTT.

The chain carries TRBV6-4 and TRBJ2-4; D remains ambiguous. The CDR3 runs 15 residues. Trimming removed 9 bases at V and 0 bases at J, with 15 bases between. Germline V lookup: CDR1 MRHNA, CDR2 SNTAGT. DNA of the CDR3: TGTGCCAGACCAACACGACCTCTAGCCAAAAACATTCAGTACTTC. Amino acid sequence: CARPTRPLAKNIQYF.

The chain couples TRBV28 to TRBJ2-3, with TRBD2 matching over 7 bases. Germline values: CDR1 MDHEN, CDR2 SYDVKM. This CDR3 is 15 amino acids long. V shed 8 bases and J 3 bases; nucleotides not matched to a gene: 11. The chain's CDR3 is CASGLQDGGTDTQYF. DNA of the CDR3: TGTGCCAGCGGACTACAGGACGGGGGGACAGATACGCAGTATTTT.

The chain couples TRBV5-1 to TRBJ2-1; TRBD2 might be the D (5 bases). V was shortened by 0 bases and J by 6 bases, with 10 bases between the two germline ends. CDR3 length equals 14 residues. CDR1 SGHRS and CDR2 YFSETQ come from the germline V gene. The chain's CDR3 is CASSLERTLNEQFF. DNA of the CDR3: TGCGCCAGCAGCTTGGAGCGGACGCTCAATGAGCAGTTCTTC.

This sequence joins TRBV7-6 and TRBJ2-5; TRBD1 aligns across 10 bases. Germline CDR1 reads SGHVS; CDR2 reads FNYEAQ. CDR3 length: 15 residues. V shed 6 bases, J shed 7 bases, and the junction held 11 bases outside the gene matches. CDR3 in amino acids: CASRPGTGDARTQYF. CDR3 in DNA: TGTGCCAGCAGGCCCGGGACAGGGGACGCCAGGACCCAGTACTTC. Full variable domain (rest looked up from reference TRBV7-6 and TRBJ2-5): GAGVSQSPRYKVTKRGQDVALRCDPISGHVSLYWYRQALGQGPEFLTYFNYEAQQDKSGLPNDRFSAERPEGSISTLTIQRTEQRDSAMYRCASRPGTGDARTQYFGPGTRLLVL.

The CDR3 region is CASSYNRGLYGYTF. CDR3 DNA sequence: TGTGCCAGCAGCTATAACAGGGGACTATATGGCTACACCTTC. The chain combines TRBV7-2 with TRBJ1-2, with 7 bases lining up with TRBD1. V lost 4 bases to trimming and J lost 5 bases; unmatched junction nucleotides: 7. The CDR3 runs 14 residues. Germline CDR1 and CDR2: SGHTA and FQGNSA.

V gene TRBV11-2 combines with J gene TRBJ2-7, with unresolved D. The CDR3 is 12 residues long. Trimming cost V 6 bases and J 2 bases, with 8 bases left between them. Germline values: CDR1 SGHAT, CDR2 FQNNGV. The CDR3 nucleotides read TGTGCCAGCAGTCCGTCTGCCTACGAGCAGTACTTC. Translation: CASSPSAYEQYF.

J is TRBJ1-2 and V is TRBV5-6; D is possibly TRBD1 (5 bases). Germline V gene lookup returns CDR1 SGHDT and CDR2 YYEEEE. V was pared by 0 bases and J by 5 bases, with 11 bases between. This CDR3 spans 14 amino acids. The CDR3 region is CASSLDRAGYGYTF. As DNA, the CDR3 is TGTGCCAGCAGCTTGGATAGAGCAGGGTATGGCTACACCTTC. Combining the CDR3 with reference TRBV5-6 and TRBJ1-2 gives the whole variable domain DAGVTQSPTHLIKTRGQQVTLRCSPKSGHDTVSWYQQALGQGPQFIFQYYEEEERQRGNFPDRFSGHQFPNYSSELNVNALLLGDSALYLCASSLDRAGYGYTFGSGTRLTVV.

This chain links TRBV7-8 with TRBJ1-5; a weak D match, TRBD1 (6 bases). The CDR3 extends over 16 amino acids. Germline CDR1 reads SGHVS; CDR2 reads FQNEAQ. Between the trimmed V and J ends, which lost 1 base and 2 bases, there was a span of 12 bases. The CDR3 bases are TGTGCCAGCAGCTTAGGGCAGGGGATTGGCAATCAGCCCCAGCATTTT. Protein product: CASSLGQGIGNQPQHF.

The chain joins TRBV11-2 to TRBJ2-7, with TRBD1 matching 9 bases. Unmatched junction bases numbered 2, after V lost 3 bases and J lost 2 bases. The CDR3 has 14 amino acids. The V gene's germline CDR1 is SGHAT and CDR2 FQNNGV. CDR3: CASSFTGGPYEQYF. The CDR3, as DNA: TGTGCCAGCAGCTTTACAGGGGGCCCCTACGAGCAGTACTTC.

The chain uses TRBV6-1 and TRBJ1-4; unclear D gene. The CDR3 contains 13 residues. Trimming took 1 base from V and 5 from J, leaving 5 bases between them. Germline V gene sequence: CDR1 MNHNS, CDR2 SASEGT. The CDR3 nucleotides are TGTGCCAGCAGTGAAGGGGCAAATGAAAAACTGTTTTTT. Amino acids: CASSEGANEKLFF.

This clone was seen a single time. The chain is built from TRBV5-1 and TRBJ2-7; 9 bases agree with TRBD2. V trimming: 4 bases; J trimming: 1 base; junction bases outside the gene matches: 9. CDR1 SGHRS and CDR2 YFSETQ come from the germline V gene. This CDR3 is built from 16 residues. The CDR3 DNA reads TGCGCCAGCAGCCCTGGGCCTAGCGGGACATCCTACGAGCAGTACTTC. Its protein is CASSPGPSGTSYEQYF. Looking up the rest from reference TRBV5-1 and TRBJ2-7 gives the full variable domain: KAGVTQTPRYLIKTRGQQVTLSCSPISGHRSVSWYQQTPGQGLQFLFEYFSETQRNKGNFPGRFSGRQFSNSRSEMNVSTLELGDSALYLCASSPGPSGTSYEQYFGPGTRLTVT.

The V gene is TRBV9, the J gene TRBJ1-2; 9 positions match TRBD1. The CDR3 spans 15 residues. In germline, CDR1 is SGDLS, CDR2 YYNGEE. With V trimmed by 3 bases and J by 4 bases, 7 bases remained unmatched. CDR3 sequence (DNA): TGTGCCAGCAGCGCCCGGGGGGGACAGGGCTATGGCTACACCTTC. As protein: CASSARGGQGYGYTF.

This sequence joins TRBV28 and TRBJ1-4; D ambiguous. There are 16 residues in the CDR3. Germline V CDR1 and CDR2: MDHEN, SYDVKM. Trimming cost V 6 bases and J 5 bases, with 19 bases left between them. The CDR3 region has the DNA TGTGCCAGCAGCTCGTGGTCAGGCGGGGTAAATGAAAAACTGTTTTTT. Its translation: CASSSWSGGVNEKLFF.

The rearrangement links TRBV29-1 to TRBJ2-7, with 12 bases that match TRBD1. This CDR3 contains 13 residues. Germline-derived CDR1 and CDR2 are SQVTM and ANQGSEA. Trimming cost V 4 bases and J 4 bases; bases outside gene matches: 2. CDR3 region: CSVGDRGLYEQYF. CDR3 nucleotide sequence: TGCAGCGTTGGGGACAGGGGGCTTTACGAGCAGTACTTC.

As concerns this clone: Within the sample, other DNA sequences also encode this same CDR3. This chain connects TRBV29-1 to TRBJ2-1; D assignment may be TRBD1 or TRBD2 (7 bases each). Looked up from germline, CDR1 is SQVTM and CDR2 is ANQGSEA. The CDR3 has 12 residues. Trimming removed 7 bases at V and 7 bases at J, with 14 bases between. The chain's CDR3 is CSGRQGGNEQFF. The CDR3 DNA reads as TGCAGCGGCCGACAGGGAGGGAATGAGCAGTTCTTC.

This clone was detected once. The sample carries other DNA sequences with the same CDR3. J is TRBJ2-2 and V is TRBV5-1; D is uncertain. The germline V and J ends were trimmed by 4 bases and 0 bases, with 7 bases remaining between them. The germline CDR1 and CDR2 sequences are SGHRS and YFSETQ. CDR3 length equals 14 residues. The CDR3 DNA sequence: TGCGCCAGCAGCCCGACATCGAACACCGGGGAGCTGTTTTTT. Protein product: CASSPTSNTGELFF.

This chain links TRBV27 with TRBJ2-2; D not certain. The germline gives CDR1 MNHEY, CDR2 SMNVEV (reference sequence). Trimming shortened V by 8 bases and J by 0 bases, and 10 bases separated the two germline ends. The CDR3 has 14 amino acids. The CDR3: CASARLANTGELFF. The CDR3, as DNA: TGTGCCAGCGCCAGATTAGCGAACACCGGGGAGCTGTTTTTT.

The V gene is TRBV28, the J gene TRBJ2-1; 11 bases are a match to TRBD2. V trimming: 6 bases; J trimming: 6 bases; junction bases outside the gene matches: 19. CDR3 length: 19 amino acids. Germline V gives CDR1 MDHEN, CDR2 SYDVKM. DNA of the CDR3: TGTGCCAGCAGGCCCGGGACTAGCGGACCTCGGGACACTCTCAATGAGCAGTTCTTC. It translates to CASRPGTSGPRDTLNEQFF.

The V and J genes are TRBV5-5 and TRBJ2-7; 10 bases line up with TRBD1. The germline CDR1 and CDR2 sequences are SGHKS and YYEKEE (reference sequence). This CDR3 comprises 16 residues. V gave up 0 bases and J gave up 4 bases; unmatched junction bases: 7. CDR3 region: CASSLDPGQGRYEQYF. The CDR3 DNA is TGTGCCAGCAGCTTGGACCCGGGACAGGGGAGGTACGAGCAGTACTTC.

The chain carries TRBV6-5 and TRBJ2-7; D may be TRBD2 (6 bases). Germline V lookup: CDR1 MNHEY, CDR2 SVGAGI. The CDR3 spans 15 residues. V was shortened by 4 bases and J by 4 bases, with 17 bases between the two germline ends. CDR3 in amino acids: CASSSNVGGIYEQYF. Here the CDR3 DNA reads TGTGCCAGCAGTTCGAATGTTGGGGGGATATACGAGCAGTACTTC.

This chain links TRBV1 with TRBJ2-7; the D call TRBD2 from the table was never checked on the DNA. TRBV1 is recorded as a pseudogene. The CDR3 totals 15 residues. The CDR3: CTSSQEAFWSYEQYF. CDR3 sequence (DNA): TGCACCAGCAGCCAAGAAGCGTTTTGGTCCTACGAGCAGTACTTC.

The V gene is TRBV5-4, the J gene TRBJ2-4; TRBD1 matches at 7 bases. The V gene's germline CDR1 is SGHNT and CDR2 YYREEE (reference sequence). This CDR3 region has 12 residues. The V and J ends lost 6 bases and 4 bases, in that order; junction bases with no gene match: 1. CDR3 sequence: CASKGQKNIQYF. The DNA of the CDR3 is TGTGCCAGCAAGGGACAGAAAAACATTCAGTACTTC.